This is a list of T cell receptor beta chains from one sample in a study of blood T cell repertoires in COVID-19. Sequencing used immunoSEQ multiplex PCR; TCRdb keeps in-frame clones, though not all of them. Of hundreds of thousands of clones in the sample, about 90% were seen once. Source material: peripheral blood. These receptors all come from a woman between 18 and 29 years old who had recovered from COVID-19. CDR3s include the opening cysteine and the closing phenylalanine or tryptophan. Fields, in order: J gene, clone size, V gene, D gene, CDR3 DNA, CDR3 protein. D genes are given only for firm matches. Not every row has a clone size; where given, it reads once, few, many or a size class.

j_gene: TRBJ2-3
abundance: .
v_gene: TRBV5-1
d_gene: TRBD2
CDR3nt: TGCGCCAGCAGCGATCTCTCTAGCGGGAGTCAGTCAGATACGCAGTATTTT
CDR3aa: CASSDLSSGSQSDTQYF

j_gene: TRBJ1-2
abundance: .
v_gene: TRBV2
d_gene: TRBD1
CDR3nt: TGTGCCAACCGGGACAGGGGGCAGTTAGGCTATGGCTACACCTTC
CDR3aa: CANRDRGQLGYGYTF

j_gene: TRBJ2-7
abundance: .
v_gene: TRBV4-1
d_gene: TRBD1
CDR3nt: TGCGCCAGCAGCCAACTCGGGACAGGAGCCTACGAGCAGTACTTC
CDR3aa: CASSQLGTGAYEQYF

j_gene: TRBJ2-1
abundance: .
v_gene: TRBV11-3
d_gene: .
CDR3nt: TGTGCCAGCAGCTTCGGAGGCGATGAGCAGTTCTTC
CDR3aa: CASSFGGDEQFF

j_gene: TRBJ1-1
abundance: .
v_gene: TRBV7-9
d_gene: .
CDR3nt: TGTGCCAGCAGCCTCATGGACAGCATGAACACTGAAGCTTTCTTT
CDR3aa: CASSLMDSMNTEAFF

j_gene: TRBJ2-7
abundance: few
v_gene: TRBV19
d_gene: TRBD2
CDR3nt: TGTGCCAGTAGCACGACTAGCGGGAGGACCGAGCAGTACTTC
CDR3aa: CASSTTSGRTEQYF

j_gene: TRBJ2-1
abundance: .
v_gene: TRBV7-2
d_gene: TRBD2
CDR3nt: TGTGCCAGCAGCTTAGGAGGGACTAATGTGAATGAGCAGTTCTTC
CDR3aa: CASSLGGTNVNEQFF

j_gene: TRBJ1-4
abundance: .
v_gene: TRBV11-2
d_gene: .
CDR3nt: TGTGCCAGCAGCTTAGGAGCCGGAGGAAAACTGTTTTTT
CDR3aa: CASSLGAGGKLFF

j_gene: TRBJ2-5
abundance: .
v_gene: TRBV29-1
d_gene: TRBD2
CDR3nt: TGCAGCGTTGGTAGCGGGAGGGCCGGCGGGACCCAGTACTTC
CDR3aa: CSVGSGRAGGTQYF

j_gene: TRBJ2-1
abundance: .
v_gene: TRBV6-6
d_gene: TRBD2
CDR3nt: TGTGCCAGCAGTAGGGGACTAGCGGGAAGGAGGGGTGAGCAGTTCTTC
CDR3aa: CASSRGLAGRRGEQFF

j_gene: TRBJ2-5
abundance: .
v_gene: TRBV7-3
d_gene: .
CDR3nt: TGTGCCAGCAGCTTTCGGGCACGAGGGAAGCAAGAGACCCAGTACTTC
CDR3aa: CASSFRARGKQETQYF

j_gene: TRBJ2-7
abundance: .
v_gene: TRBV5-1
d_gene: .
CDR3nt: TGCGCCAGCAGCTGGGTGGACAGCACCGAGCAGTACTTC
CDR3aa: CASSWVDSTEQYF

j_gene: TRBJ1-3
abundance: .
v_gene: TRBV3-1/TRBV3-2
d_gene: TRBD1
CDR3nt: TGTGCCAGCAGCCAAGAGCGGACAGGAACTGGAAACACCATATATTTT
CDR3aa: CASSQERTGTGNTIYF

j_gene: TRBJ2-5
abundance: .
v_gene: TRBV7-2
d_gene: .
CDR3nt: TGTGCCAGCAGCCTAACAGGGAAGCAGGAGACCCAGTACTTC
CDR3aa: CASSLTGKQETQYF

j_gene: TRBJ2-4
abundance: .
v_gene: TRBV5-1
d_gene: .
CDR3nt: TGCGCCAGCAGCTGGGGTACAGGGCCCGAAAACATTCAGTACTTC
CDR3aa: CASSWGTGPENIQYF

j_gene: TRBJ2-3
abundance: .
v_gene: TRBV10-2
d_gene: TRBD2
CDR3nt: TGCGCCAGCGGGACGGGACTAGCGGGAGAGACAGATACGCAGTATTTT
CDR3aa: CASGTGLAGETDTQYF

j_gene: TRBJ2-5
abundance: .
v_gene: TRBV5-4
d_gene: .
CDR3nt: TGTGCCAGCAGCCGGGGGAGAGAGACCCAGTACTTC
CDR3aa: CASSRGRETQYF

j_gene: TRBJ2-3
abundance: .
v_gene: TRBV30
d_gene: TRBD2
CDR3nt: TGTGCCTGGAGTGGATCTAGCGGGAAAGATACGCAGTATTTT
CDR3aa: CAWSGSSGKDTQYF

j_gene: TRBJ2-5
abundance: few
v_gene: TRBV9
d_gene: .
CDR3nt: TGTGCCAGCAGCGTCTCGGGAGTGGGAGGAGAGACCCAGTACTTC
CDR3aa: CASSVSGVGGETQYF

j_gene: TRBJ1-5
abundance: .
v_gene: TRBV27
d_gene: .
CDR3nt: TGTGCCAGCAGTTTAAGCGGGTATAGCAATCAGCCCCAGCATTTT
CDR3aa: CASSLSGYSNQPQHF

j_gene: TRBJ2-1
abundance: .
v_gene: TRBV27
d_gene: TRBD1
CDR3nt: TGTGCCAGCAGTCGTGCCGACAGGGTTAGGGATGAGCAGTTCTTC
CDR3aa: CASSRADRVRDEQFF

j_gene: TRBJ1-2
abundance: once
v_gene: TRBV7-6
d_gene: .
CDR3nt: TGTGCCAGCAGTTATTCTAGCAGCTCCAACTATGGCTACACCTTC
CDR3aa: CASSYSSSSNYGYTF

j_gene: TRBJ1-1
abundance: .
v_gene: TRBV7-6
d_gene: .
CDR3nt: TGTGCCAGCAGCCCAGGGACATTTATGAACACTGAAGCTTTCTTT
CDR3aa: CASSPGTFMNTEAFF

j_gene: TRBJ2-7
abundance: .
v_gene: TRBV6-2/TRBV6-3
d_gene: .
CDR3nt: TGTGCCAGCAGCCACGGGGGAATCTACGAGCAGTACTTC
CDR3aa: CASSHGGIYEQYF

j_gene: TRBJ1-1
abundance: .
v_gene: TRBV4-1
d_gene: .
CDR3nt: TGCGCCAGTACGGCGGGGGCCGGAACTGAAGCTTTCTTT
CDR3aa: CASTAGAGTEAFF

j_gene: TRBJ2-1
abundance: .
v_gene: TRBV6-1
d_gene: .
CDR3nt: TGTGCCAGCAGTGGCACAGGGATAATTACCTACAATGAGCAGTTCTTC
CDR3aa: CASSGTGIITYNEQFF

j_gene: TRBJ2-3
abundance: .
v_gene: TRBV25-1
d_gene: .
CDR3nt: TGTGCCAGCAGTGAAGCAGGCGGCCGCGGGGATACGCAGTATTTT
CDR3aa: CASSEAGGRGDTQYF

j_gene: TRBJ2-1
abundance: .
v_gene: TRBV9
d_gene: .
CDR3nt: TGTGCCAGCAGCGCGCTAGGAGTTGCCTACAATGAGCAGTTCTTC
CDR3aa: CASSALGVAYNEQFF

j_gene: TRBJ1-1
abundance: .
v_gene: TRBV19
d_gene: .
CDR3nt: TGTGCCAGTAGTTGGGCAGGGGCGAACACTGAAGCTTTCTTT
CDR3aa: CASSWAGANTEAFF

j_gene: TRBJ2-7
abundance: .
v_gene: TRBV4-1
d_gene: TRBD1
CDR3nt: TGCGCCAGCAGCAGCAGGACAGGGCCTACCTACGAGCAGTACTTC
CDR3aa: CASSSRTGPTYEQYF

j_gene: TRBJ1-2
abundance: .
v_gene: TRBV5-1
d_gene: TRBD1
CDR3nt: TGCGCCAGCAGCTTGGGACAGGGGGCTAATGGCTACACCTTC
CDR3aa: CASSLGQGANGYTF

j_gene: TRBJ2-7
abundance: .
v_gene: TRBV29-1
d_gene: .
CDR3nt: TGCAGCGCAAGGACAGGGAGGGACTACGAGCAGTACTTC
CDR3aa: CSARTGRDYEQYF

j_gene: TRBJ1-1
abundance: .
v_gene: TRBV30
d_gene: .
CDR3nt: TGTGCCTGGAGCAGACAGAACACTGAAGCTTTCTTT
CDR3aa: CAWSRQNTEAFF

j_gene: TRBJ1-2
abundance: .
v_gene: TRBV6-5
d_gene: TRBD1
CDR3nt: TGTGCCAGCAACCCGACGACAGGGGCCTATGGCTACACCTTC
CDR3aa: CASNPTTGAYGYTF

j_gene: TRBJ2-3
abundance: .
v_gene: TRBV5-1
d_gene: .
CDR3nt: TGCGCCAGCAGCTTCAGTCCCCAGCTAGCCGGCACAGATACGCAGTATTTT
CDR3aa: CASSFSPQLAGTDTQYF

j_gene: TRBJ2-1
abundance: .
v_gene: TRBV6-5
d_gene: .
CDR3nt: TGTGCCTGTTTGACAGACGGGTCCTACAATGAGCAGTTCTTC
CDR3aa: CACLTDGSYNEQFF

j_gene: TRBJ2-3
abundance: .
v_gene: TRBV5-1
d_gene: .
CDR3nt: TGCGCCAGCAGCTTGGCACAGCCAACCACAGATACGCAGTATTTT
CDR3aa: CASSLAQPTTDTQYF

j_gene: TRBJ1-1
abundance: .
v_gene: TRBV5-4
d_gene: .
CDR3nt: TGTGCCACCTACGGTAACACTGAAGCTTTCTTT
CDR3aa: CATYGNTEAFF

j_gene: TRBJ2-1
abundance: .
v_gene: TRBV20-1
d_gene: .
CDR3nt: TGCAGTGCTAGTCAGGGGCAGTTTGAGCAGTTCTTC
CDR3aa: CSASQGQFEQFF

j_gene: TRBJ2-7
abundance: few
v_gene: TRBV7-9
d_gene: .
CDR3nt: TGTGCAGTAGGAGGCTCCTACGAGCAGTACTTC
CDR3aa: CAVGGSYEQYF

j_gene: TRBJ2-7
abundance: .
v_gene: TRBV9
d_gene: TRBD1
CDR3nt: TGTGCCAGCAGCGAATGGGACAGTAGCCACGAGCAGTACTTC
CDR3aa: CASSEWDSSHEQYF

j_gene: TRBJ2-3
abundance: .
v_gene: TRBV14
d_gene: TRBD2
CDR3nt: TGTGCCAGCAGCCAAGCGGGAGGTAATACGCAGTATTTT
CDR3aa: CASSQAGGNTQYF

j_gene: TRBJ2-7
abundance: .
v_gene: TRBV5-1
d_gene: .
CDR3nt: TGCGCCAGCAGCCCCGCGGGCGGCCCTAGAGAGCAGTACTTC
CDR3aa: CASSPAGGPREQYF

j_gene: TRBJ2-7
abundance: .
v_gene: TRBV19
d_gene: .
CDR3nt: TGTGCCAGTACCCCCGGGACAAGTTCCTACGAGCAGTACTTC
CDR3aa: CASTPGTSSYEQYF

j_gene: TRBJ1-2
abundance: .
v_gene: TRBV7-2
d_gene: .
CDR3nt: TGTGCCAGCAGCACAACATTCTATGGCTACACCTTC
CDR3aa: CASSTTFYGYTF

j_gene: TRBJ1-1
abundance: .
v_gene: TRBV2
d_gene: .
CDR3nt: TGTGCCAGCAACTATATTAGGACAGAACGTTATTTCTTT
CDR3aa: CASNYIRTERYFF